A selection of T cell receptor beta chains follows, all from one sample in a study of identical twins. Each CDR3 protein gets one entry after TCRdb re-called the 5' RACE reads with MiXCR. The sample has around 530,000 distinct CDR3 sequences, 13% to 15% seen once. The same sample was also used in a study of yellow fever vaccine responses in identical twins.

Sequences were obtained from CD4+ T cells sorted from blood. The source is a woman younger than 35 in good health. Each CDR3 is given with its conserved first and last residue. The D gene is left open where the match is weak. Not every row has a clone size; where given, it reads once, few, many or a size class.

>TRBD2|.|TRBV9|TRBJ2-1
TGTGCCAGCAGCGCCTGGGGGGGGACTTACAATGAGCAGTTCTTC
CASSAWGGTYNEQFF
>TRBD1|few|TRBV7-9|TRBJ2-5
TGTGCCAGCAGCACAGGACAGGGAAAGTACCAAGAGACCCAGTACTTC
CASSTGQGKYQETQYF
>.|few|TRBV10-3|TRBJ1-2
TGTGCCATCAGGGACACAACGACCATAGCTAACTATGGCTACACCTTC
CAIRDTTTIANYGYTF
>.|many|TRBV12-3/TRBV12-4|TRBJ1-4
TGTGCCAGCAGTTCCCGATCAACAGGGTTTGAAAAACTGTTTTTT
CASSSRSTGFEKLFF
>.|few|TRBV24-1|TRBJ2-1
TGTGCCACCAGTGATTCTGTAATACGCAATGAGCAGTTCTTC
CATSDSVIRNEQFF
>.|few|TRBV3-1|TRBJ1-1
TGTGCCAGCAGCCAACTGGGGGCGGGCACTGAAGCTTTCTTT
CASSQLGAGTEAFF
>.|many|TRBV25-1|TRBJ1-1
TGTGCCAGCAGTGACCCGGGGGTCACCACTGAAGCTTTCTTT
CASSDPGVTTEAFF
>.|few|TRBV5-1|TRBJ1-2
TGCGCCAGCAGCTTAACGCCTCGTAGCGGGGGTTCGGATGGCTACACCTTC
CASSLTPRSGGSDGYTF
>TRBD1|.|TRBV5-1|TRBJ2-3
TGCGCCAGCAGGCCCGGGACAGACACAGATACGCAGTATTTT
CASRPGTDTDTQYF
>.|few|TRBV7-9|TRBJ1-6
TGTGCCAGCAGCCCCGCGGGGGTTTTTCGGTCACCCCTCCACTTT
CASSPAGVFRSPLHF
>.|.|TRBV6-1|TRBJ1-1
TGTGCCAGCACCCCCTCCGGGGCAATGAACACTGAAGCTTTCTTT
CASTPSGAMNTEAFF
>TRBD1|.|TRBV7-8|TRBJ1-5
TGTGCCAGCAGCTCGCCCCTCGGGACAGGGACAAATAGCAATCAGCCCCAGCATTTT
CASSSPLGTGTNSNQPQHF
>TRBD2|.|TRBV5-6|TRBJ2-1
TGTGCCAGCAGCTCCCCGGGACTAGCGGGAATTCGGGCAGACTACAATGAGCAGTTCTTC
CASSSPGLAGIRADYNEQFF
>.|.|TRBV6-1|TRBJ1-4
TGTGCCAGCAGAGGGCCCGCCGGGAATGAAAAACTGTTTTTT
CASRGPAGNEKLFF
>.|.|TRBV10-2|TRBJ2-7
TGCGCCAGCAGTGAGTCAGTCAGAAACTACGAGCAGTACTTC
CASSESVRNYEQYF
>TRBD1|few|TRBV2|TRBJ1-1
TGTGCCAGCAACGGACAGGGGGCAACTGAAGCTTTCTTT
CASNGQGATEAFF
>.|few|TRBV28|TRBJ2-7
TGTGCCAGCAGTTTCCTCTCCACTAGCATTGGCTACGAGCAGTACTTC
CASSFLSTSIGYEQYF
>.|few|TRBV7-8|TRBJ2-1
TGTGCCAGCAGCTCCAATAAGGGGGAAATTGGGAACAATGAGCAGTTCTTC
CASSSNKGEIGNNEQFF
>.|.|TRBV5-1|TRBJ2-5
TGCGCCAGCAGCGGCGACCCTAAGCAAGAGACCCAGTACTTC
CASSGDPKQETQYF
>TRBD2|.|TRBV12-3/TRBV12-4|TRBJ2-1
TGTGCCAGCAGACCGGCGGGGGTCTACAATGAGCAGTTCTTC
CASRPAGVYNEQFF
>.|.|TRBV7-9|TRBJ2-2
TGTGCCAGCAGCCCGATTTACACCGGGGAGCTGTTTTTT
CASSPIYTGELFF
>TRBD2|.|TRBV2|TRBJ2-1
TGTGCCAGCAGGAGGACTAGCGGGGATGAGCAGTTCTTC
CASRRTSGDEQFF
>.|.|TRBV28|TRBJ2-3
TGTGCCAGCAGTTTAACCGGGCGGGGTAGGTCAGATACGCAGTATTTT
CASSLTGRGRSDTQYF
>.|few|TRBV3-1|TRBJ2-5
TGTGCCAGCAGCCAGGCTGAGGCCCGGGAGACCCAGTACTTC
CASSQAEARETQYF
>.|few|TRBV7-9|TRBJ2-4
TGTGCCAGCAGCTTAAGCGCGCACAGTCAGTACTTC
CASSLSAHSQYF
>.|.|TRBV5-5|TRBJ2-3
TGTGCCAGCAGCTTAGCAGGGTTCACCACAGATACGCAGTATTTT
CASSLAGFTTDTQYF
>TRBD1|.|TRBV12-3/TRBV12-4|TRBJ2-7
TGTGCCAGCAGACCCGGGACAGGGGGCTACGAGCAGTACTTC
CASRPGTGGYEQYF
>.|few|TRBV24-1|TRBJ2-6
TGTGCCACCAGTGACTCAGGGATAAGGTCTGGGGCCAACGTCCTGACTTTC
CATSDSGIRSGANVLTF